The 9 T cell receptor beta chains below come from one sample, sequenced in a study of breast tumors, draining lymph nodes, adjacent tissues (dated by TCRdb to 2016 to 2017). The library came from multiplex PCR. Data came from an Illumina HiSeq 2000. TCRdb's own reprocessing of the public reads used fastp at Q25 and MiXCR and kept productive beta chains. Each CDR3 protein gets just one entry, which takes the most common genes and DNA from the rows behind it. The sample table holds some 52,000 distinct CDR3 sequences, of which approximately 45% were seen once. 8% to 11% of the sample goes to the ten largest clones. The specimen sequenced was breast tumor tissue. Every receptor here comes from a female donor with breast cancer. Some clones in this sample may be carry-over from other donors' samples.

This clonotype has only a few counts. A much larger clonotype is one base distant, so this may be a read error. CDR3 sequence reads: CASSHPSDEQYF. The CDR3 DNA sequence: TGTGCCAGCAGTCATCCTTCCGACGAGCAGTACTTC. The rearrangement uses TRBV6-2 or TRBV6-3 and TRBJ2-7; D uncertain. Trimming left V 5 bases short and J 5 bases short, with 10 bases between. The germline CDR1 and CDR2 sequences are MNHEY and SVGEGT. This CDR3 is built from 12 residues.

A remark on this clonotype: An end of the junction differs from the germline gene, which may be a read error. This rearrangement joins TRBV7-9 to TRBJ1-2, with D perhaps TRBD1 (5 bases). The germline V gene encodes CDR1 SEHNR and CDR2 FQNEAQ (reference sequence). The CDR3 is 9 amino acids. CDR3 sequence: CASSWGGNF. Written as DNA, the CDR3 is TGTGCCAGCAGCTGGGGGGGAAACTTC.

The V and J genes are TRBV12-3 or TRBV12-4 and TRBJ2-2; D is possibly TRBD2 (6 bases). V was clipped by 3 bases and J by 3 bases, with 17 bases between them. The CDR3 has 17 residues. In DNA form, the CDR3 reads TGTGCCAGCAGTTTCGCGCCTGCGACTAGACACACCGGGGAGCTGTTTTTT. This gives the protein CASSFAPATRHTGELFF.

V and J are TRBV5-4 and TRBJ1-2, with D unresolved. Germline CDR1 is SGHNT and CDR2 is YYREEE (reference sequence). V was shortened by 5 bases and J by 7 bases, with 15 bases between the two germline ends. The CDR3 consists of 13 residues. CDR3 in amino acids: CASRRPPSFGYTF. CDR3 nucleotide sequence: TGTGCCAGCAGACGCCCCCCCTCCTTTGGCTACACCTTC.

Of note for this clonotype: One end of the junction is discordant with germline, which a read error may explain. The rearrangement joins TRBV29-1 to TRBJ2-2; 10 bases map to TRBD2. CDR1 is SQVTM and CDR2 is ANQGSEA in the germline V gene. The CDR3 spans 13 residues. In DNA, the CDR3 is TGCAGCGCACGTAGCGGGAGGACCGGGGAGCTGTCTTGG. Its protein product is CSARSGRTGELSW.

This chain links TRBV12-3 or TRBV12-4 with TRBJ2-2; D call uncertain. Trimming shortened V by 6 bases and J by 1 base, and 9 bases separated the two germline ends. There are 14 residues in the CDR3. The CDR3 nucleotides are TGTGCCAGCAGCCGTCTGGGGAACACCGGGGAGCTGTTTTTT. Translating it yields CASSRLGNTGELFF.

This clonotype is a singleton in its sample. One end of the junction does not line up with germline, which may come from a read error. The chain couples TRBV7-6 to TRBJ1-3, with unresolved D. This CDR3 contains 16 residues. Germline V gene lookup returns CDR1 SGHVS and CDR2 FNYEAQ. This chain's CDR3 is CASSLAERVSGNTIYF. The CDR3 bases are TGTGCCAGCAGCTTAGCGGAACGTGTCTCTGGTAACACCATATATTTT.

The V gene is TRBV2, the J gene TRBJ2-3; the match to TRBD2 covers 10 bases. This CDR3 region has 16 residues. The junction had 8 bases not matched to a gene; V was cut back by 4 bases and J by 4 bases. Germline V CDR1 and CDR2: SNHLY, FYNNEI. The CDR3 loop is CASSASLAGEPDTQYF. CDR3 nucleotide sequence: TGTGCCAGCAGTGCAAGTCTAGCGGGAGAACCAGATACGCAGTATTTT. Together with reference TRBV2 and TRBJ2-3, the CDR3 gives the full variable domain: EPEVTQTPSHQVTQMGQEVILRCVPISNHLYFYWYRQILGQKVEFLVSFYNNEISEKSEIFDDQFSVERPDGSNFTLKIRSTKLEDSAMYFCASSASLAGEPDTQYFGPGTRLTVL.

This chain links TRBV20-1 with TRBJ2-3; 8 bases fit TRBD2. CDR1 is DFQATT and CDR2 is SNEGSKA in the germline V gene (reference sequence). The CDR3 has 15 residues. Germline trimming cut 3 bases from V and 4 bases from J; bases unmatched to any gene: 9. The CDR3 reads CSARAGGPLADTQYF. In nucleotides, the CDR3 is TGCAGTGCTAGGGCGGGAGGCCCACTGGCAGATACGCAGTATTTT.